The 26 T cell receptor beta chains given below trace back to one sample, sequenced in a study of shared clonotypes between healthy human individuals. Produced via immunoSEQ multiplex PCR; TCRdb's table is partial and in-frame only. The sample lists some 2,400,000 clones, 90% to 97% seen once, with roughly 0.13% in the top ten. The material sequenced was naive CD4+ T cells sorted from blood. Subset described: CD45RA+ positively selected. These receptors all come from a man younger than 35 in good health.

For this clone: Other DNA sequences in the same sample also yield this CDR3. V and J are TRBV11-2 and TRBJ2-7; D is uncertain. The germline V gene encodes CDR1 SGHAT and CDR2 FQNNGV. The CDR3 length is 12 residues. V lost 0 bases and J lost 3, with 3 bases in between. DNA for the CDR3: TGTGCCAGCAGCTTAGAAAGCTACGAGCAGTACTTC. Its protein is CASSLESYEQYF.

The gene calls are TRBV6-6 and TRBJ1-1; 10 bases line up with TRBD1. The CDR3 extends over 15 amino acids. Germline trimming cut 6 bases from V and 4 bases from J; bases unmatched to any gene: 8. CDR1 is MNHNY, CDR2 SVGAGI, per germline (reference sequence). The CDR3 here is CASSLTGGSSTEAFF. The CDR3 DNA reads as TGTGCCAGCAGCCTGACAGGGGGCAGTAGCACTGAAGCTTTCTTT.

This clone was detected only once. The chain joins TRBV27 to TRBJ2-1; TRBD2 agrees at 12 bases. The CDR3 extends over 16 amino acids. Germline V gene lookup returns CDR1 MNHEY and CDR2 SMNVEV (reference sequence). Trimming at V came to 1 base and at J to 7 bases, leaving 5 bases not matched to a gene. CDR3 region: CASSLLTSGSANEQFF. DNA for the CDR3: TGTGCCAGCAGTTTATTGACTAGCGGGAGTGCGAATGAGCAGTTCTTC.

The rearrangement links TRBV10-3 to TRBJ2-7; 7 nucleotides line up with TRBD2. CDR3 length equals 17 residues. Trimming cost V 1 base and J 4 bases; bases outside gene matches: 13. Germline CDR1 is ENHRY and CDR2 is SYGVKD. The CDR3, as DNA: TGTGCCATCAGTGAGTTCCTCCTGGGAGGGGATGGGTACGAGCAGTACTTC. Translation: CAISEFLLGGDGYEQYF.

V is TRBV19 and J is TRBJ1-6; maybe TRBD1 (5 bases). This CDR3 has 18 residues. The V and J ends lost 6 bases and 7 bases respectively, with 25 bases between them. Germline lookup yields CDR1 LNHDA and CDR2 SQIVND (reference sequence). CDR3: CASSISARGMIRNSPLHF. CDR3 in DNA: TGTGCCAGTAGCATAAGTGCCCGGGGGATGATCCGGAATTCACCCCTCCACTTT.

The rearrangement joins TRBV7-9 to TRBJ1-1; D call uncertain. Trimming removed 1 base at V and 3 bases at J, with 6 bases between. The germline V gene has CDR1 SEHNR and CDR2 FQNEAQ (reference sequence). The CDR3 covers 13 residues. CDR3 coding DNA: TGTGCCAGCAGCTTAGACAGACACACTGAAGCTTTCTTT. Residues: CASSLDRHTEAFF.

The CDR3 here is CASRRQGDTGELFF. The CDR3 DNA reads TGTGCCAGCAGACGACAGGGAGACACCGGGGAGCTGTTTTTT. The V gene is TRBV6-5, the J gene TRBJ2-2; 7 bases line up with TRBD1. Trimming removed 6 bases from V and 3 bases from J; junction bases left unmatched: 4. Germline V gene sequence: CDR1 MNHEY, CDR2 SVGAGI. The CDR3 is made up of 14 amino acids.

The chain employs TRBV5-1 and TRBJ2-2; TRBD1 or TRBD2 may be the D gene (6 bases each). The germline V gene encodes CDR1 SGHRS and CDR2 YFSETQ. The CDR3 totals 15 residues. V lost 4 bases to trimming and J lost 6 bases, with 16 bases between them. The CDR3 loop is CASSPGGRGAGELFF. Here the CDR3 DNA reads TGCGCCAGCAGCCCCGGGGGCAGGGGAGCCGGGGAGCTGTTTTTT.

V is TRBV30 and J is TRBJ2-2, with 9 positions matching TRBD1. This CDR3 is 14 amino acids long. The V gene's germline CDR1 is GTSNPN and CDR2 SVGIG (reference sequence). Trimming cost V 4 bases and J 6 bases; bases outside gene matches: 6. CDR3 sequence reads: CAWNWDRVAGELFF. The CDR3 DNA reads TGTGCCTGGAACTGGGACAGGGTGGCCGGGGAGCTGTTTTTT.

The chain couples TRBV30 to TRBJ1-1; D uncertain. Trimming pared 5 bases from V and 1 base from J, leaving 8 bases between. Germline CDR1 GTSNPN, CDR2 SVGIG (reference sequence). There are 12 residues in the CDR3. CDR3 region: CAWAAGNTEAFF. CDR3 nucleotide sequence: TGTGCCTGGGCCGCAGGGAACACTGAAGCTTTCTTT.

V is TRBV7-9 and J is TRBJ1-2, with 8 positions matching TRBD1. CDR3 length: 14 amino acids. CDR1 and CDR2 from the germline V gene are SEHNR and FQNEAQ (reference sequence). The V segment lost 6 bases and the J segment 6 bases; nucleotides outside the gene matches: 9. CDR3 in amino acids: CASRETGTGDGYTF. CDR3 DNA sequence: TGTGCCAGCAGGGAGACCGGGACAGGAGATGGCTACACCTTC.

This rearrangement joins TRBV28 to TRBJ2-2; D not certain. Germline assignment: CDR1 MDHEN and CDR2 SYDVKM. V was clipped by 5 bases and J by 2 bases, with 3 bases between them. The CDR3 length is 12 residues. DNA for the CDR3: TGTGCCAGCAGTACAAACACCGGGGAGCTGTTTTTT. Its translation is CASSTNTGELFF.

The sample holds one count of this clone. The chain recombines TRBV7-8 with TRBJ1-4; D unclear. The CDR3 is made up of 15 amino acids. CDR1 and CDR2 (germline): SGHVS, FQNEAQ. V shed 0 bases and J shed 8 bases, with 13 bases lying between them. CDR3 sequence: CASSLAGQVREKLFF. CDR3 DNA: TGTGCCAGCAGCTTAGCTGGCCAGGTTAGGGAAAAACTGTTTTTT.

This chain uses TRBV6-6 with TRBJ1-5, with TRBD1 as a possible D gene (5 bases). The V end was cut by 4 bases, the J end by 4 bases, with 17 bases between. Germline CDR1 reads MNHNY; CDR2 reads SVGAGI (reference sequence). The CDR3 has 16 amino acids. The CDR3 spells CASSSSSGRENQPQHF. The CDR3 coding sequence is TGTGCCAGCAGTTCCTCGTCGGGGCGGGAAAATCAGCCCCAGCATTTT.

This chain uses TRBV30 with TRBJ1-1; D not resolved. The V end was cut by 3 bases, the J end by 2 bases, with 7 bases between. The CDR3 has 12 amino acids. Germline-derived CDR1 and CDR2 are GTSNPN and SVGIG (reference sequence). CDR3 sequence (DNA): TGTGCCTGGAGAGGCAGTAACACTGAAGCTTTCTTT. Translating gives CAWRGSNTEAFF.

V and J are TRBV5-4 and TRBJ1-4; possibly TRBD1 for D (5 bases). The V end lost 1 base, the J end lost 10 bases, and 20 bases lay between the germline ends. CDR1 is SGHNT and CDR2 is YYREEE in the germline V gene (reference sequence). The CDR3 runs to 16 residues. The CDR3 bases are TGTGCCAGCAGCTTGATCGGTGGGCAGCCCGGGGGAAAACTGTTTTTT. Residues: CASSLIGGQPGGKLFF.

The rearrangement joins TRBV13 to TRBJ2-5, with no clear D. Trimming shortened V by 2 bases and J by 3 bases, and 13 bases separated the two germline ends. Germline V gene sequence: CDR1 PRHDT, CDR2 FYEKMQ (reference sequence). This CDR3 contains 15 residues. CDR3 DNA: TGTGCCAGCAGCTTAATAGGGAACCTAAAAGAGACCCAGTACTTC. It yields the protein CASSLIGNLKETQYF.

The gene calls are TRBV4-1 and TRBJ2-2; 12 bases are a match to TRBD1. CDR3 length equals 15 residues. From germline, CDR1 is MGHRA and CDR2 YSYEKL. Unmatched junction bases numbered 4, after V lost 2 bases and J lost 9 bases. In DNA form, the CDR3 reads TGCGCCAGCAGCCAACCGGGACAGGGGGCCCGGGAGCTGTTTTTT. It codes for CASSQPGQGARELFF.

The chain links TRBV2 to TRBJ1-6, with TRBD1 matching over 9 bases. Per the germline V gene, CDR1 is SNHLY and CDR2 is FYNNEI. This CDR3 spans 12 amino acids. V was pared by 6 bases and J by 13 bases, with 4 bases of the junction left unmatched. The CDR3 DNA is TGTGCCAGCAGGGTCACAGGGGGCCCCCTCCACTTT. This translates into CASRVTGGPLHF.

The chain uses TRBV7-9 and TRBJ2-5; 12 bases line up with TRBD1. Looked up from germline, CDR1 is SEHNR and CDR2 is FQNEAQ (reference sequence). The CDR3 has 16 residues. The V and J ends lost 3 bases and 5 bases, in that order; junction bases with no gene match: 7. CDR3 bases: TGTGCCAGCAGCTTTACCGGGACAGGGGGCAGGGAGACCCAGTACTTC. It encodes CASSFTGTGGRETQYF.

The chain is built from TRBV14 and TRBJ1-2, with D uncertain. This CDR3 comprises 13 residues. Trimming took off 0 bases at V and 9 bases at J, with 11 bases between the two ends. In germline, CDR1 is SGHDN, CDR2 FVKESK. The CDR3 coding sequence is TGTGCCAGCAGCCAAGACTTCAGGCAAAGCTACACCTTC. It is translated as CASSQDFRQSYTF.

The chain recombines TRBV6-1 with TRBJ1-5; 7 positions match TRBD1. Germline loops: CDR1 MNHNS, CDR2 SASEGT. There are 16 residues in the CDR3. V was pared by 0 bases and J by 5 bases, with 7 bases of the junction left unmatched. The CDR3 sequence: CASSEAFGGGYQPQHF. The CDR3 DNA reads as TGTGCCAGCAGTGAAGCGTTTGGAGGGGGCTATCAGCCCCAGCATTTT.

The chain joins TRBV27 to TRBJ2-2; tentative D call: TRBD1 (5 bases). Germline assignment: CDR1 MNHEY and CDR2 SMNVEV (reference sequence). The V and J ends lost 2 bases and 5 bases respectively, with 12 bases between them. CDR3 length equals 15 residues. CDR3 amino acids: CASSLQGRVTGELFF. CDR3 DNA: TGTGCCAGCAGTTTACAAGGCAGGGTGACCGGGGAGCTGTTTTTT.

This chain joins TRBV6-1 and TRBJ1-1; D gene uncertain. V lost 1 base and J 1 base, leaving 13 bases between the germline ends. CDR1 is MNHNS, CDR2 SASEGT, per germline. The CDR3 covers 16 residues. CDR3 loop: CASSEEGGSRNTEAFF. The CDR3 nucleotides are TGTGCCAGCAGTGAAGAAGGCGGCAGCAGGAACACTGAAGCTTTCTTT.

The V call is TRBV29-1, the J call TRBJ2-1, with TRBD2 identical over 7 bases. The CDR3 extends over 17 amino acids. CDR1 and CDR2 from the germline V gene are SQVTM and ANQGSEA. J gave up 4 bases and V 7 bases, and 19 bases lay outside the gene matches. The CDR3 region has the DNA TGCAGCGCCTCCCCCGTCGACCGGACTAGACCTTACAATGAGCAGTTCTTC. Its protein is CSASPVDRTRPYNEQFF.

The chain is built from TRBV2 and TRBJ2-5, with D perhaps TRBD1 or TRBD2 (6 bases each). V lost 5 bases and J 1 base, leaving 14 bases between the germline ends. Germline assignment: CDR1 SNHLY and CDR2 FYNNEI. The CDR3 is 15 amino acids. The CDR3 DNA is TGTGCCAGCAGTCTACAGGGAGGTGGCCAAGAGACCCAGTACTTC. Encoded protein: CASSLQGGGQETQYF.